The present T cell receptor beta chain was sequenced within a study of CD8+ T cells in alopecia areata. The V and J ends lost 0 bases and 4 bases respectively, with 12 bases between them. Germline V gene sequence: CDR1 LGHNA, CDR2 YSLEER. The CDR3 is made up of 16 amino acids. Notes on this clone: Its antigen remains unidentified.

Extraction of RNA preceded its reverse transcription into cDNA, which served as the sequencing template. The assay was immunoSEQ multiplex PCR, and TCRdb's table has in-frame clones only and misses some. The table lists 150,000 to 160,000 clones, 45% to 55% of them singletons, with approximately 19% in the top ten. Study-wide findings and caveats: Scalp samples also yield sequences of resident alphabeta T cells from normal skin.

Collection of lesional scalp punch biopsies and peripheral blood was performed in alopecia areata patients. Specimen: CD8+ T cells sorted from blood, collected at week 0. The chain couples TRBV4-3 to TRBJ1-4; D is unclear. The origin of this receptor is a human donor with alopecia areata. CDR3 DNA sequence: TGCGCCAGCAGCCAAGATCGGGTCAGGCTTAATGAAAAACTGTTTTTT. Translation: CASSQDRVRLNEKLFF.